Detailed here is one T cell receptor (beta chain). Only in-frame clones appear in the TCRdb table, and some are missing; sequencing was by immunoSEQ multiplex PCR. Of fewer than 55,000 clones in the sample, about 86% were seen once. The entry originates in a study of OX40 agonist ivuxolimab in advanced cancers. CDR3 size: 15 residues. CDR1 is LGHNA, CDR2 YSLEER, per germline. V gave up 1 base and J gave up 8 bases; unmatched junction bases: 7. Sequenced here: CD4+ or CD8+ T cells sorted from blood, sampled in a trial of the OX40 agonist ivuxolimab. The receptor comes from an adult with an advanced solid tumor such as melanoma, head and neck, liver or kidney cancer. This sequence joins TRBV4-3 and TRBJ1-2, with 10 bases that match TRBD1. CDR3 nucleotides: TGCGCCAGCAGCCAAGGTTCGGACAGGGGGGGAGGCTACACCTTC. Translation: CASSQGSDRGGGYTF.